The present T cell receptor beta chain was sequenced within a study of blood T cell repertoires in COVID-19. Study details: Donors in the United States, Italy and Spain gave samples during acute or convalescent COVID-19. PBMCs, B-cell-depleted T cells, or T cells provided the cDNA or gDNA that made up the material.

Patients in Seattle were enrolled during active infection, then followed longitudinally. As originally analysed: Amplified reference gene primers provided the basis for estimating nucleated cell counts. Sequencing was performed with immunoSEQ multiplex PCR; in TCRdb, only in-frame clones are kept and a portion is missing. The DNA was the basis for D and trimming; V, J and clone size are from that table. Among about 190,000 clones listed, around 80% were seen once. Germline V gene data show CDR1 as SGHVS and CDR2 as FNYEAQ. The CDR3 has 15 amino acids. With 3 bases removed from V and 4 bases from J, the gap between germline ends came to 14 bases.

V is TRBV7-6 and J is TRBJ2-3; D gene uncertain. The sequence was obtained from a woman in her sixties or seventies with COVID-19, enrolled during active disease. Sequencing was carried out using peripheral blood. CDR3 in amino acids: CASSFGDPRADTQYF. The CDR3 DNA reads TGTGCCAGCAGCTTCGGAGACCCCAGAGCAGATACGCAGTATTTT.